The next 18 T cell receptor beta chains were all read from a single sample in a study of blood T cell repertoires in COVID-19. Assay used: immunoSEQ multiplex PCR; TCRdb lists only in-frame clones, some missing. The table has about 410,000 clones, 75% to 90% seen once. The sequenced material came from peripheral blood. Receptors originate from a middle-aged woman with COVID-19, enrolled during active disease.

J is TRBJ2-7 and V is TRBV5-5, with TRBD1 matching over 7 bases. Germline V lookup: CDR1 SGHKS, CDR2 YYEKEE (reference sequence). CDR3 length: 14 amino acids. The trim removed 1 base at V and 2 bases at J, leaving 3 bases unmatched. The CDR3 is CASSLHGTAYEQYF. In nucleotides, the CDR3 is TGTGCCAGCAGCTTGCACGGGACAGCCTACGAGCAGTACTTC.

The rearrangement joins TRBV12-5 to TRBJ2-1; D remains unclear. Trimming cost V 0 bases and J 7 bases, with 16 bases left between them. Germline CDR1 and CDR2: LGHNT and FRNRAP. The CDR3 has 16 residues. The CDR3 region is CASGLVIGRERNEQFF. The CDR3 bases are TGTGCTAGTGGTTTGGTAATCGGCCGAGAGAGGAATGAGCAGTTCTTC.

V and J are TRBV3-1 (or the pseudogene TRBV3-2) and TRBJ1-4; 9 nucleotides agree with TRBD1. The germline V gene encodes CDR1 LGHDT and CDR2 YNNKEL (reference sequence). The CDR3 covers 15 residues. V lost 0 bases, J lost 6 bases, and 2 bases stayed unmatched. The CDR3 coding sequence is TGTGCCAGCAGCCAAGAACAGGGGGCGGATGAAAAACTGTTTTTT. This sequence encodes CASSQEQGADEKLFF.

This chain joins TRBV5-1 and TRBJ2-2; 7 bases align to TRBD1. The ends lost 4 bases at V and 6 bases at J; junction bases unmatched: 12. Germline CDR1 SGHRS, CDR2 YFSETQ. There are 16 residues in the CDR3. CDR3 in DNA: TGCGCCAGCAGCACGGGACAGATGGTGGGATCCGGGGAGCTGTTTTTT. Translation gives CASSTGQMVGSGELFF.

The chain couples TRBV16 to TRBJ1-1; the D is unclear. The CDR3 has 13 residues. Trimming removed 2 bases from V and 7 bases from J, with 11 bases in between. Germline V gene lookup returns CDR1 KGHSY and CDR2 FQNENV. The CDR3 nucleotides read TGTGCCAGCAGCCAAATCCTAAGCGGTGAAGCTTTCTTT. Amino acids: CASSQILSGEAFF.

The V and J genes are TRBV4-3 and TRBJ1-2, with D perhaps TRBD1 (6 bases). V was cut by 2 bases and J by 1 base, with 11 bases left in between. The CDR3 contains 15 residues. Germline assignment: CDR1 LGHNA and CDR2 YSLEER. The CDR3 protein is CASSQFTGINYGYTF. CDR3 coding DNA: TGCGCCAGCAGCCAATTTACAGGGATTAACTATGGCTACACCTTC.

This chain connects TRBV30 to TRBJ2-5; D remains unclear. Trimming removed 3 bases from V and 1 base from J, with 3 bases in between. Germline lookup yields CDR1 GTSNPN and CDR2 SVGIG (reference sequence). The CDR3 contains 11 residues. Written as DNA, the CDR3 is TGTGCCTGGAGCTTCCAAGAGACCCAGTACTTC. This codes for CAWSFQETQYF.

The chain joins TRBV4-3 to TRBJ1-3; 10 bases match TRBD1. The V and J ends lost 0 bases and 7 bases, in that order; junction bases with no gene match: 9. The CDR3 totals 17 residues. Looked up from germline, CDR1 is LGHNA and CDR2 is YSLEER. CDR3 nucleotides: TGCGCCAGCAGCCAAGATCTCGGGACAGGGGTTCGGAACACCATATATTTT. This sequence encodes CASSQDLGTGVRNTIYF.

The chain combines TRBV7-8 with TRBJ1-5; 7 bases are shared with TRBD1. The CDR3 is 14 residues long. Germline trimming cut 3 bases from V and 5 bases from J; bases unmatched to any gene: 4. In germline, CDR1 is SGHVS, CDR2 FQNEAQ. The CDR3: CASSFLGGDQPQHF. CDR3 nucleotides: TGTGCCAGCAGCTTTTTAGGGGGCGATCAGCCCCAGCATTTT.

In the case of this clone: At the DNA level, this CDR3 is encoded by other sequences in the same sample as well. The rearrangement uses TRBV4-1 and TRBJ2-1; TRBD2 agrees at 10 bases. The V and J ends lost 1 base and 4 bases, in that order; junction bases with no gene match: 10. The germline CDR1 and CDR2 sequences are MGHRA and YSYEKL. This CDR3 region has 18 residues. In nucleotides, the CDR3 is TGCGCCAGCAGCCAAGGGCTAGCGGGAGTTGTTACGTACAATGAGCAGTTCTTC. Translation gives CASSQGLAGVVTYNEQFF.

The V call is TRBV12-3 or TRBV12-4, the J call TRBJ1-1, with 10 bases matching TRBD1. The CDR3 extends over 13 amino acids. Trimming took 2 bases from V and 7 from J; bases not matched to a gene: 1. CDR3 amino acids: CASSLRDRGEAFF. CDR3 coding DNA: TGTGCCAGCAGTTTAAGGGACAGGGGTGAAGCTTTCTTT.

The chain couples TRBV6-1 to TRBJ1-5, with D tentatively TRBD1 (5 bases). The V gene lost 3 bases and the J gene lost 2 bases, with 14 bases spanning the gap. The CDR3 runs 16 residues. Germline CDR1 reads MNHNS; CDR2 reads SASEGT. The CDR3 coding sequence is TGTGCCAGCAGTGAGGTTGGCAGGGCGGGCAATCAGCCCCAGCATTTT. This sequence encodes CASSEVGRAGNQPQHF.

This clone was recorded once. This chain connects TRBV27 to TRBJ1-2; 7 positions agree with TRBD1. CDR1 is MNHEY and CDR2 is SMNVEV in the germline V gene (reference sequence). This CDR3 contains 13 residues. The J segment lost 1 base and the V segment lost 6 bases, leaving 2 bases of the junction unmatched. The CDR3 DNA reads as TGTGCCAGCAGGGGACAGCTTAACTATGGCTACACCTTC. Translated: CASRGQLNYGYTF.

This clone was detected only once. The rearrangement joins TRBV14 to TRBJ1-2; D perhaps matches TRBD1 (6 bases). This CDR3 region has 16 residues. Germline CDR1 SGHDN, CDR2 FVKESK. Trimming shortened V by 3 bases and J by 4 bases, and 18 bases separated the two germline ends. CDR3 residues: CASSQSGISRGYGYTF. DNA of the CDR3: TGTGCCAGCAGCCAGAGTGGGATCTCCAGGGGCTATGGCTACACCTTC. Filled out from reference TRBV14 and TRBJ1-2, the complete variable domain reads EAGVTQFPSHSVIEKGQTVTLRCDPISGHDNLYWYRRVMGKEIKFLLHFVKESKQDESGMPNNRFLAERTGGTYSTLKVQPAELEDSGVYFCASSQSGISRGYGYTFGSGTRLTVV.

The chain carries TRBV6-1 and TRBJ1-2; 7 positions agree with TRBD1. This CDR3 region has 16 residues. Per the germline V gene, CDR1 is MNHNS and CDR2 is SASEGT. The junction had 6 bases not matched to a gene; V was cut back by 0 bases and J by 2 bases. The CDR3 sequence is CASSEAGTVRNYGYTF. The CDR3 DNA reads TGTGCCAGCAGTGAAGCCGGGACAGTCAGAAACTATGGCTACACCTTC.

The chain couples TRBV18 to TRBJ1-5; TRBD1 is a possible D gene (6 bases). The germline V and J ends were trimmed by 4 bases and 7 bases, with 11 bases remaining between them. This CDR3 contains 13 residues. Germline V lookup: CDR1 KGHSH, CDR2 LQKENI. CDR3 loop: CASSLGAGQPQHF. CDR3 DNA sequence: TGTGCCAGCTCACTGGGGGCCGGGCAGCCCCAGCATTTT.

This rearrangement joins TRBV19 to TRBJ1-5, with 9 bases lining up with TRBD1. The CDR3 spans 15 residues. The ends lost 7 bases at V and 9 bases at J; junction bases unmatched: 13. Germline CDR1 and CDR2: LNHDA and SQIVND (reference sequence). The CDR3 DNA follows: TGTGCCAGTACCAGATCCCGGGACAGGGAGCTGCCCCAGCATTTT. Protein sequence: CASTRSRDRELPQHF.

The chain uses TRBV2 and TRBJ1-5; 9 bases map to TRBD1. This CDR3 contains 14 residues. Germline V gives CDR1 SNHLY, CDR2 FYNNEI. With V trimmed by 5 bases and J by 9 bases, 8 bases remained unmatched. CDR3 sequence reads: CASSTGGAVGPQHF. CDR3 bases: TGTGCCAGCAGTACAGGGGGCGCGGTAGGGCCCCAGCATTTT. Using reference TRBV2 and TRBJ1-5 for the parts outside the CDR3, the full variable domain is EPEVTQTPSHQVTQMGQEVILRCVPISNHLYFYWYRQILGQKVEFLVSFYNNEISEKSEIFDDQFSVERPDGSNFTLKIRSTKLEDSAMYFCASSTGGAVGPQHFGDGTRLSIL.